This is a list of T cell receptor beta chains from one sample in a study of PD-1 blockade in classical Hodgkin lymphoma. Measured with immunoSEQ multiplex PCR; TCRdb has only the in-frame clones, and not every one. The sample contains some 4,500 clones, 75% to 85% of which appear only once. The sequences come from CD8+ T cells from blood, collected at baseline. The origin of the receptors is a human donor with classical Hodgkin lymphoma. Both conserved end residues are part of each CDR3. Fields, in order: V gene, J gene, clone size, D gene, CDR3 protein, CDR3 DNA. The D gene is left open where the match is weak. For some rows the clone size is stated as once, few or many, or as a class when expanded; others skip it.

TRBV7-9,TRBJ2-7,medium-sized,.,CASSLSLYEQYF,TGTGCCAGCAGCTTAAGCCTCTACGAGCAGTACTTC
TRBV6-1,TRBJ2-7,.,.,CASRFSFLEQYF,TGTGCCAGCAGATTTAGCTTTCTCGAGCAGTACTTC
TRBV7-5,TRBJ2-7,.,.,CASSLGSTGDEQYF,TGTGCCAGCAGCTTAGGATCGACAGGGGACGAGCAGTACTTC
TRBV9,TRBJ2-3,.,TRBD2,CASRAEVTSGGALDTQYF,TGTGCCAGCAGGGCAGAGGTGACTAGCGGGGGGGCCTTGGATACGCAGTATTTT
TRBV9,TRBJ2-1,.,TRBD2,CASSSRTSGGALIDEQFF,TGTGCCAGCAGCTCAAGGACTAGCGGGGGGGCTCTAATCGATGAGCAGTTCTTC
TRBV19,TRBJ2-7,once,.,CASSRSSPYEQYF,TGTGCCAGTAGCCGCAGCTCTCCCTACGAGCAGTACTTC
TRBV13,TRBJ2-7,.,TRBD2,CASSYGTRDYEQYF,TGTGCCAGCAGCTACGGGACTAGGGACTACGAGCAGTACTTC
TRBV2,TRBJ1-6,.,.,CASRASGGIYNSPLHF,TGTGCCAGCAGAGCTTCCGGGGGGATCTATAATTCACCCCTCCACTTT
TRBV27,TRBJ1-1,.,TRBD1,CASTMRTGGQGEAFF,TGTGCCAGCACGATGAGGACAGGGGGCCAAGGTGAAGCTTTCTTT
TRBV9,TRBJ1-2,.,.,CASSVDEGLGYGYTF,TGTGCCAGCAGCGTAGATGAGGGTTTGGGCTATGGCTACACCTTC
TRBV2,TRBJ1-6,.,.,CASSGQGEYNSPLHF,TGTGCCAGCAGTGGGCAGGGAGAATATAATTCACCCCTCCACTTT
TRBV7-9,TRBJ2-1,.,.,CASSVWRDLDNEQFF,TGTGCCAGCAGCGTCTGGCGGGATTTGGACAATGAGCAGTTCTTC
TRBV9,TRBJ2-7,.,TRBD2,CASSGGLAGNEQYF,TGTGCCAGCAGCGGGGGACTAGCGGGGAACGAGCAGTACTTC
TRBV7-3,TRBJ2-1,.,TRBD2,CASSLSGLAGWNEQFF,TGTGCCAGCAGCCTATCGGGACTAGCGGGATGGAATGAGCAGTTCTTC
TRBV2,TRBJ1-4,.,.,CASTEWGSANEKLFF,TGTGCCAGCACCGAGTGGGGGAGTGCTAATGAAAAACTGTTTTTT
TRBV28,TRBJ1-1,.,.,CASSFEAGRLNTEAFF,TGTGCCAGCAGTTTTGAGGCAGGGCGATTAAACACTGAAGCTTTCTTT
TRBV30,TRBJ2-7,.,.,CAWSREGEQYF,TGTGCCTGGAGTCGGGAAGGCGAGCAGTACTTC
TRBV7-2,TRBJ1-1,.,.,CASSLGTEAFF,TGTGCCAGCAGCCTAGGTACTGAAGCTTTCTTT
TRBV6-6,TRBJ2-3,.,TRBD2,CASRGRGREGKDTQYF,TGTGCCAGCAGAGGACGGGGGCGGGAGGGTAAAGATACGCAGTATTTT
TRBV5-5,TRBJ1-1,medium-sized,.,CASSLDLNTEAFF,TGTGCCAGCAGCTTGGATCTGAACACTGAAGCTTTCTTT
TRBV5-1,TRBJ2-7,once,TRBD2,CASSTGTSSYEQYF,TGCGCCAGCAGCACCGGGACTAGCTCCTACGAGCAGTACTTC
TRBV7-6,TRBJ2-3,.,TRBD1,CASSSTGTGTDTQYF,TGTGCCAGCAGCTCAACCGGGACAGGCACAGATACGCAGTATTTT
TRBV6-1,TRBJ1-4,.,TRBD1,CASSESTGGAGKLFF,TGTGCCAGCAGTGAATCGACAGGGGGCGCCGGAAAACTGTTTTTT
TRBV1,TRBJ2-7,.,.,CTSSQPTYEQYF,TGCACCAGCAGCCAACCTACCTACGAGCAGTACTTC